Detailed here is one TCR beta chain. Unmatched junction bases numbered 5, after V lost 5 bases and J lost 6 bases. This CDR3 contains 14 residues. Germline V gives CDR1 MNHEY, CDR2 SVGAGI. This sample stems from a study of blood T cell repertoires in COVID-19. Study summary: Spain, Italy and the United States supplied samples that represented acute and convalescent COVID-19.

Sequencing used immunoSEQ multiplex PCR; TCRdb keeps in-frame clones, though not all of them. The sample yields approximately 150,000 clones, roughly 90% seen once. Sequencing was done on a sample of peripheral blood. This TCR derives from a man aged 60-69 years with active or convalescent COVID-19. The chain recombines TRBV6-5 with TRBJ1-4, with 8 bases identical to TRBD1. The CDR3 loop is CASSQQGGDEKLFF. The CDR3, as DNA: TGTGCCAGCAGTCAACAGGGGGGTGATGAAAAACTGTTTTTT.